These 27 T cell receptor beta chains were all obtained from the same sample, sequenced in a study of blood T cell repertoires in COVID-19. Profiling relied on immunoSEQ multiplex PCR, and the TCRdb table lists in-frame clones only, not all of them. The repertoire holds about 230,000 clones, around 83% seen once, with approximately 7.4% in the top ten. The sequencing input was peripheral blood. These TCRs come from a woman between 45 and 60 years old with acute or convalescent COVID-19.

The V and J genes are TRBV7-2 and TRBJ2-1; TRBD2 matches 8 bases. V lost 1 base, J lost 11 bases, and 4 bases stayed unmatched. Germline CDR1 SGHTA, CDR2 FQGNSA. This CDR3 has 13 amino acids. CDR3 coding DNA: TGTGCCAGCAGCTTAGTAACTAGCGGCCAGCAGTTCTTC. Translated: CASSLVTSGQQFF. Full variable domain (outside the CDR3, taken from reference TRBV7-2 and TRBJ2-1): GAGVSQSPSNKVTEKGKDVELRCDPISGHTALYWYRQSLGQGLEFLIYFQGNSAPDKSGLPSDRFSAERTGGSVSTLTIQRTQQEDSAVYLCASSLVTSGQQFFGPGTRLTVL.

V and J are TRBV6-6 and TRBJ1-5; 8 positions match TRBD1. Germline CDR1 is MNHNY and CDR2 is SVGAGI (reference sequence). The CDR3 is 14 amino acids. The J segment lost 2 bases and the V segment lost 7 bases, leaving 4 bases of the junction unmatched. This CDR3 reads CASNDRGGNQPQHF. DNA of the CDR3: TGTGCCAGCAACGACAGGGGCGGCAATCAGCCCCAGCATTTT.

V and J are TRBV21-1 and TRBJ2-7; TRBD2, the table's D call, lacks a check against the DNA. TRBV21-1 is termed a pseudogene. CDR3 size: 15 residues. In nucleotides, the CDR3 is TGTGCCAGCAGCAAACTAGTAGCGGGGGAGAACGAGCAGTACTTC. Protein product: CASSKLVAGENEQYF.

The chain couples TRBV5-1 to TRBJ2-7; D unclear. With 4 bases removed from V and 0 bases from J, the gap between germline ends came to 14 bases. Looked up from germline, CDR1 is SGHRS and CDR2 is YFSETQ. This CDR3 comprises 15 residues. This CDR3 is CASSTGERGSYEQYF. In nucleotides, the CDR3 is TGCGCCAGCAGCACTGGTGAGCGCGGCTCCTACGAGCAGTACTTC. Supplemented by reference TRBV5-1 and TRBJ2-7, the full variable domain reads KAGVTQTPRYLIKTRGQQVTLSCSPISGHRSVSWYQQTPGQGLQFLFEYFSETQRNKGNFPGRFSGRQFSNSRSEMNVSTLELGDSALYLCASSTGERGSYEQYFGPGTRLTVT.

V and J are TRBV6-4 and TRBJ1-2; 9 positions agree with TRBD1. The length of the CDR3 is 15 residues. The germline CDR1 and CDR2 sequences are MRHNA and SNTAGT. Unmatched junction bases numbered 9, after V lost 2 bases and J lost 8 bases. CDR3 loop: CASSDRADRGGGYTF. The CDR3 DNA reads TGTGCCAGCAGTGACAGGGCGGACAGGGGAGGAGGCTACACCTTC.

The V and J genes are TRBV6-5 and TRBJ2-3, with 8 bases identical to TRBD2. Germline-derived CDR1 and CDR2 are MNHEY and SVGAGI. V lost 0 bases to trimming and J lost 12 bases; unmatched junction nucleotides: 8. CDR3 length: 14 residues. The CDR3 DNA sequence: TGTGCCAGCAGTTACTCCCCCCGGAGCGGGGGACAGTATTTT. Its translation: CASSYSPRSGGQYF.

This clone was seen a few times. The V and J genes are TRBV6-1 and TRBJ2-1; 8 bases are a match to TRBD2. The CDR3 runs to 14 residues. V lost 2 bases to trimming and J lost 10 bases; unmatched junction nucleotides: 7. The germline V gene encodes CDR1 MNHNS and CDR2 SASEGT. The DNA of the CDR3 is TGTGCCAGCAGTGAACGAATCGGGGGGGCCGAGCAGTTCTTC. Protein sequence: CASSERIGGAEQFF.

V and J are TRBV20-1 and TRBJ2-7, with D possibly matching TRBD2 (6 bases). V shed 3 bases and J shed 3 bases, with 15 bases lying between them. The CDR3 contains 14 residues. Germline V CDR1 and CDR2: DFQATT, SNEGSKA (reference sequence). The CDR3 nucleotides read TGCAGTGCTAGTCCAGTTGGAGGGTTCTACGAGCAGTACTTC. Residues: CSASPVGGFYEQYF.

This clone was detected only once. Here the CDR3 reads CASSPNRDTGELFF. CDR3 DNA sequence: TGTGCCAGCTCACCGAACAGGGATACCGGGGAGCTGTTTTTT. This sequence joins TRBV18 and TRBJ2-2, with D possibly TRBD1 on 6 matching bases. V was cut by 3 bases and J by 5 bases, with 10 bases left in between. Germline lookup yields CDR1 KGHSH and CDR2 LQKENI. The CDR3 has 14 residues.

This clone was observed a few times. The rearrangement uses TRBV6-5 and TRBJ1-2; a weak D match, TRBD1 (5 bases). There are 12 residues in the CDR3. The germline V gene has CDR1 MNHEY and CDR2 SVGAGI. CDR3 sequence: CAFGGTAWGYTF. The CDR3 DNA follows: TGTGCTTTCGGCGGGACTGCTTGGGGCTACACCTTC.

The table lists this clone with a few counts. The rearrangement links TRBV6-1 to TRBJ1-2, with D hard to call. Trimming left V 2 bases short and J 4 bases short, with 5 bases between. Per the germline V gene, CDR1 is MNHNS and CDR2 is SASEGT. There are 12 residues in the CDR3. DNA for the CDR3: TGTGCCAGCAGTGAACCGGGCTATGGCTACACCTTC. This translates into CASSEPGYGYTF.

This clone occurred a few times. V usage is TRBV6-4 and J usage is TRBJ2-3; 9 bases align to TRBD1. This CDR3 contains 15 residues. Trimming removed 5 bases from V and 0 bases from J; junction bases left unmatched: 3. In germline, CDR1 is MRHNA, CDR2 SNTAGT. The CDR3 bases are TGTGCCAGCAGTCCCGGGACAGGGAGCACAGATACGCAGTATTTT. Protein sequence: CASSPGTGSTDTQYF.

This clone was observed once. The chain combines TRBV24-1 with TRBJ2-1; the match to TRBD1 covers 9 bases. CDR3 length: 16 residues. Germline V gene data show CDR1 as KGHDR and CDR2 as SFDVKD. V shed 4 bases, J shed 10 bases, and the junction held 13 bases outside the gene matches. The CDR3 loop reads CATSDTGTGTLGEQFF. CDR3 sequence (DNA): TGTGCCACCAGTGACACCGGGACAGGGACCCTTGGGGAGCAGTTCTTC.

The chain uses TRBV24-1 and TRBJ2-1, with 8 bases fitting TRBD2. V lost 3 bases and J lost 6; bases outside the gene matches: 3. Germline V gene sequence: CDR1 KGHDR, CDR2 SFDVKD. There are 14 residues in the CDR3. The CDR3, as DNA: TGTGCCACCAGTGATAGCGGGAGCCCCAATGAGCAGTTCTTC. Amino acids: CATSDSGSPNEQFF.

The rearrangement uses TRBV3-1 (or the pseudogene TRBV3-2) and TRBJ1-2; maybe TRBD1 (6 bases). Germline CDR1 is LGHDT and CDR2 is YNNKEL (reference sequence). The CDR3 has 14 amino acids. The germline V and J ends were trimmed by 4 bases and 4 bases, with 13 bases remaining between them. The CDR3 spells CASSPRGGIYGYTF. CDR3 DNA sequence: TGTGCCAGCAGCCCCAGGGGTGGGATCTATGGCTACACCTTC.

J is TRBJ1-4 and V is TRBV29-1, with D possibly TRBD1 on 5 matching bases. Trimming shortened V by 5 bases and J by 7 bases, and 17 bases separated the two germline ends. This CDR3 has 14 residues. The germline gives CDR1 SQVTM, CDR2 ANQGSEA. The CDR3 loop reads CSVFPGTYPEKLFF. CDR3 nucleotide sequence: TGCAGCGTTTTTCCCGGGACTTACCCTGAAAAACTGTTTTTT.

CDR3 nucleotide sequence: TGTGCCAGCGCTCGCCCCGCAGGGCTAACTAATGAAAAACTGTTTTTT. Protein product: CASARPAGLTNEKLFF. The chain joins TRBV19 to TRBJ1-4, with D perhaps TRBD1 (5 bases). The CDR3 loop spans 16 amino acids. The germline V gene has CDR1 LNHDA and CDR2 SQIVND (reference sequence). Trimming left V 9 bases short and J 1 base short, with 18 bases between. Filled out from reference TRBV19 and TRBJ1-4, the complete variable domain reads DGGITQSPKYLFRKEGQNVTLSCEQNLNHDAMYWYRQDPGQGLRLIYYSQIVNDFQKGDIAEGYSVSREKKESFPLTVTSAQKNPTAFYLCASARPAGLTNEKLFFGSGTQLSVL.

This clone has just one count. The rearrangement joins TRBV5-1 to TRBJ2-2, with D possibly matching TRBD1 (6 bases). The CDR3 consists of 16 residues. The V gene lost 4 bases and the J gene lost 4 bases, with 17 bases spanning the gap. Germline values: CDR1 SGHRS, CDR2 YFSETQ. The CDR3 nucleotides read TGCGCCAGCAGCCCCCATCGGGACATCCTCACCGGGGAGCTGTTTTTT. This translates into CASSPHRDILTGELFF.

This sequence joins TRBV5-1 and TRBJ2-2, with TRBD2 matching over 8 bases. Per germline, CDR1 SGHRS and CDR2 YFSETQ. This CDR3 region has 15 residues. The junction had 3 bases not matched to a gene; V was cut back by 2 bases and J by 3 bases. The CDR3 is CASSFSGSYTGELFF. The CDR3 DNA follows: TGCGCCAGCAGCTTCAGCGGGAGTTACACCGGGGAGCTGTTTTTT.

The J gene is TRBJ2-7, the V gene TRBV19; 8 bases fit TRBD1. Germline V gene sequence: CDR1 LNHDA, CDR2 SQIVND (reference sequence). With V trimmed by 3 bases and J by 5 bases, 3 bases remained unmatched. This CDR3 region has 13 residues. CDR3 bases: TGTGCCAGTAGTATGGACAGGGAAGACGAGCAGTACTTC. Translated, it gives CASSMDREDEQYF.

J is TRBJ2-2 and V is TRBV7-3; the D is unclear. This CDR3 region has 15 residues. Per germline, CDR1 SGHTA and CDR2 FQGTGA. Trimming took 2 bases from V and 6 from J, leaving 13 bases between them. CDR3 nucleotides: TGTGCCAGCAGCTTAGCAGGCCCTCCGGCCGGGGAGCTGTTTTTT. Its protein is CASSLAGPPAGELFF.

The table lists this clone with a count of one. The rearrangement uses TRBV7-8 and TRBJ1-2; D is possibly TRBD1 (6 bases). Trimming cost V 5 bases and J 4 bases, with 14 bases left between them. Per germline, CDR1 SGHVS and CDR2 FQNEAQ. The CDR3 spans 14 residues. The CDR3 DNA sequence: TGTGCCAGCAGCGCATCGAACAGGGCCTATGGCTACACCTTC. It specifies CASSASNRAYGYTF.

The chain joins TRBV12-3 or TRBV12-4 to TRBJ2-5; maybe TRBD2 (5 bases). V was cut by 3 bases and J by 5 bases, with 10 bases left in between. The CDR3 sequence is 13 residues long. CDR3 sequence (DNA): TGTGCCAGCAGTTTTGGGAGTGGGGAGACCCAGTACTTC. Residues: CASSFGSGETQYF.

The J gene is TRBJ2-7, the V gene TRBV2; 11 bases match TRBD2. Germline CDR1 and CDR2: SNHLY and FYNNEI. V was pared by 7 bases and J by 0 bases, with 2 bases of the junction left unmatched. The CDR3 extends over 14 amino acids. The CDR3 DNA sequence: TGTGCCAGCACGACTAGCGGGAACTCCTACGAGCAGTACTTC. Translation: CASTTSGNSYEQYF.

The CDR3, as DNA: TGTGCCAGCAGTCCCGGACAGGGGAACACCGGGGAGCTGTTTTTT. Translation gives CASSPGQGNTGELFF. The chain uses TRBV6-5 and TRBJ2-2; 8 bases are a match to TRBD1. The germline gives CDR1 MNHEY, CDR2 SVGAGI. J lost 1 base, V lost 5 bases, and 3 bases had no gene match. The CDR3 spans 15 residues.

This chain uses TRBV27 with TRBJ1-5; D is unclear. V dropped 6 bases and J dropped 0 bases, with 6 bases sitting between them. The length of the CDR3 is 13 residues. The germline gives CDR1 MNHEY, CDR2 SMNVEV (reference sequence). CDR3 nucleotides: TGTGCCAGCAGCACTTATAGCAATCAGCCCCAGCATTTT. Encoded protein: CASSTYSNQPQHF.

This rearrangement joins TRBV5-1 to TRBJ2-1, with 11 bases lining up with TRBD1. The CDR3 sequence is 20 residues long. Germline V gene sequence: CDR1 SGHRS, CDR2 YFSETQ. After removal of 4 bases from V and 5 bases from J, the junction contained 20 bases not matched to a gene. The CDR3 protein is CASSMSRTGGAGADHNEQFF. The CDR3 bases are TGCGCCAGCAGCATGTCAAGGACAGGGGGCGCGGGAGCCGACCACAATGAGCAGTTCTTC.